The sample holds a few counts of the clone carrying this T cell receptor (beta chain). What it recognizes is unknown. CDR1 SGHTA and CDR2 FQGTGA come from the germline V gene. CDR3 length: 14 residues. The V and J ends lost 1 base and 4 bases respectively, with 9 bases between them. The entry originates in a study of T-cell memory formation after mild COVID-19. Study background: TCR clusters were mostly confined to one donor each. Study-wide points: A second wave expanding day 15 to 37 was CD4+-biased; contracting clones were balanced. Pre-infection memory carried some responding clones, suggesting that cross-reactive memory joined.

After 5'RACE with constant-segment primers, TCR alpha and TCR beta cDNA libraries carrying sample barcodes and UMIs were obtained. TCRdb reprocessed the 5' RACE reads via MiXCR and lists one record per CDR3 protein. The sample has hundreds of thousands of distinct CDR3 sequences; about 20% are singletons. This chain uses TRBV7-3 with TRBJ2-3, with D perhaps TRBD1 or TRBD2 (6 bases each). The sequenced material came from PBMCs or a T cell subset sorted from them (not recorded which). This clonotype was obtained from an adult woman who had mild COVID-19 (a few samples of this study predate the infection). Cell type and time point are not known. The CDR3 region has the DNA TGTGCCAGCAGCTTAAACGGGGGCGCAGATACGCAGTATTTT. This gives the protein CASSLNGGADTQYF.